This T cell receptor beta chain derives from a study of CD8+ T cells in alopecia areata. RNA extraction was followed by reverse transcription into cDNA, which acted as the sequencing template. Here immunoSEQ multiplex PCR was the method, and the copy in TCRdb shows in-frame clones only, minus some. The sample lists a few hundred thousand clones; around 57% were seen once. Germline V gene data show CDR1 as SQVTM and CDR2 as ANQGSEA. This CDR3 comprises 12 residues. The germline V and J ends were trimmed by 6 bases and 6 bases, with 13 bases remaining between them. Treatment indicated: oral pan-JAK inhibitor, 5-10 mg twice daily.

The clonotype comes from a human donor with alopecia areata. The material sequenced was CD4+ T cells sorted from blood, taken at week 4, from a patient treated with tofacitinib. The rearrangement joins TRBV29-1 to TRBJ2-3; D assignment may be TRBD1 or TRBD2 (5 bases each). The CDR3 nucleotides are TGCAGCGTGGGGGTAACTCGGGATACGCAGTATTTT. Encoded protein: CSVGVTRDTQYF.